What follows describes a single T cell receptor (beta chain). The sample belongs to a study of blood T cell repertoires in COVID-19. About the research overall: PBMCs, B-cell-depleted T cells, or T cells provided the cDNA or gDNA that made up the material.

Trimming took off 0 bases at V and 6 bases at J, with 9 bases between the two ends. The CDR3 is made up of 14 amino acids. Germline CDR1 SGHNT, CDR2 YYREEE (reference sequence). Original analysis: Amplifying reference gene primers gave estimates of nucleated cell counts. Produced via immunoSEQ multiplex PCR; TCRdb's table is partial and in-frame only. V and J calls plus clone size are reproduced from that table; the DNA served to infer D and trimming. The sample lists around 180,000 clones; 70% to 90% were seen once. The chain recombines TRBV5-4 with TRBJ2-2; D perhaps matches TRBD2 (6 bases). The sequence came from a man in his 70s with active or convalescent COVID-19. What was sequenced was peripheral blood. CDR3 loop: CASSLGGGAGELFF. The DNA of the CDR3 is TGTGCCAGCAGCTTGGGCGGAGGGGCCGGGGAGCTGTTTTTT.